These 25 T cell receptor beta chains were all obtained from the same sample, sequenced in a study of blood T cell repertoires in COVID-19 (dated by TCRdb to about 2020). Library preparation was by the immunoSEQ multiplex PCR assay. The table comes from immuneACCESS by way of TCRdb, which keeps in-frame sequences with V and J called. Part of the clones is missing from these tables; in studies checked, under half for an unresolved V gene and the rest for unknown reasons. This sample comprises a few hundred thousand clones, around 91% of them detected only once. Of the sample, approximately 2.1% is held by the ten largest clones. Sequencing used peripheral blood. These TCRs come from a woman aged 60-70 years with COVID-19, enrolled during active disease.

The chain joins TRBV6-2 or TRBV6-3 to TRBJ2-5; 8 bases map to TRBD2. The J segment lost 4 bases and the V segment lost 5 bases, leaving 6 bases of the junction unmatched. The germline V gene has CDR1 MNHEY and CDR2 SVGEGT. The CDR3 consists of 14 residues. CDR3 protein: CASSDSGARETQYF. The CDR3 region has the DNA TGTGCCAGCAGTGATAGCGGGGCTAGAGAGACCCAGTACTTC.

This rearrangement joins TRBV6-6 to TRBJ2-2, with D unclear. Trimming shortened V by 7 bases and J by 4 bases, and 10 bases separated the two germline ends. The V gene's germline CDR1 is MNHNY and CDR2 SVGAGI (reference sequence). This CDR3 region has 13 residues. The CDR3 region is CASTRDFTGELFF. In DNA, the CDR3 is TGTGCCAGCACCAGAGACTTCACCGGGGAGCTGTTTTTT.

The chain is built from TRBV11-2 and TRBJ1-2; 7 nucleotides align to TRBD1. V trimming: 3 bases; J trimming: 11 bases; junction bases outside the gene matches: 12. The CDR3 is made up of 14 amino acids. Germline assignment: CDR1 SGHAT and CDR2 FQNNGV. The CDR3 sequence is CASSLTTGSREYTF. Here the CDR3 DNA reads TGTGCCAGCAGCTTGACGACAGGGAGTCGTGAATACACCTTC.

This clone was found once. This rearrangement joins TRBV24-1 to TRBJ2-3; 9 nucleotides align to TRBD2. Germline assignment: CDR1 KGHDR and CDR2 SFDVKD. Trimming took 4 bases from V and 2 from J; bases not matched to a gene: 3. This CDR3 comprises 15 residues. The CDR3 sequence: CATSDAGGVTDTQYF. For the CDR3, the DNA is TGTGCCACCAGTGACGCGGGGGGGGTCACAGATACGCAGTATTTT.

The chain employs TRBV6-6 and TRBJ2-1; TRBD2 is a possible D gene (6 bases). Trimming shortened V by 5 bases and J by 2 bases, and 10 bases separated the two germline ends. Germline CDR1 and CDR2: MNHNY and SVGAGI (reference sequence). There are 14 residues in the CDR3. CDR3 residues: CASSTGDAYNEQFF. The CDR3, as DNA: TGTGCCAGCAGTACGGGGGACGCCTACAATGAGCAGTTCTTC.

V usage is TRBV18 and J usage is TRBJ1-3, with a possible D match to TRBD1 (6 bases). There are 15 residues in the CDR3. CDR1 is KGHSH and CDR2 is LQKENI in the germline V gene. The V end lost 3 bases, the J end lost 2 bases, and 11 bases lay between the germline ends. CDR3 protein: CASSPPGHAGNTIYF. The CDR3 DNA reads TGTGCCAGCTCACCGCCGGGACATGCTGGAAACACCATATATTTT.

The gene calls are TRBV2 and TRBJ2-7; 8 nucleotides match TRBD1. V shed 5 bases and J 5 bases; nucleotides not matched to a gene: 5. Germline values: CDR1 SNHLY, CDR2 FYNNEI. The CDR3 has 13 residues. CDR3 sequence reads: CASSLMTGDEQYF. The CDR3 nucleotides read TGTGCCAGCAGTCTCATGACAGGGGACGAGCAGTACTTC.

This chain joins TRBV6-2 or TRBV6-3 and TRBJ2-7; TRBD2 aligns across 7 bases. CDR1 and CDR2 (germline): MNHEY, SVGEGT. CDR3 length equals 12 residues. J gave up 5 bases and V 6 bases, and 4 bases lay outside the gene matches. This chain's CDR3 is CASSLTSNEQYF. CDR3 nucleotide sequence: TGTGCCAGCAGCCTGACTAGCAACGAGCAGTACTTC.

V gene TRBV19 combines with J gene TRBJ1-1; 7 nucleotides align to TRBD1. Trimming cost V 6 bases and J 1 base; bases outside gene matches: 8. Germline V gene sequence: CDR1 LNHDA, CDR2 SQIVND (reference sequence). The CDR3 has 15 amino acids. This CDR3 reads CASSPQSGGNTEAFF. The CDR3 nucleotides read TGTGCCAGTAGCCCCCAATCAGGGGGGAACACTGAAGCTTTCTTT.

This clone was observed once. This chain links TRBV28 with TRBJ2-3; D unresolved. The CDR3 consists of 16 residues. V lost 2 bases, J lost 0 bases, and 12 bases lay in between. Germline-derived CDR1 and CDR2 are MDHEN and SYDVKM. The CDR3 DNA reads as TGTGCCAGCAGTTTAGTGCGGATAACTAGCACAGATACGCAGTATTTT. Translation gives CASSLVRITSTDTQYF.

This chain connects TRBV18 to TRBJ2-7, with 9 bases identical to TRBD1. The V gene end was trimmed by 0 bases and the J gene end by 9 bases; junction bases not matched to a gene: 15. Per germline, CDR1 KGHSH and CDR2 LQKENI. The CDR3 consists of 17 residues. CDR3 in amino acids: CASSPPGQGDLGSGQYF. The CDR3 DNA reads TGTGCCAGCTCACCACCGGGACAGGGTGATTTAGGGAGTGGGCAGTACTTC.

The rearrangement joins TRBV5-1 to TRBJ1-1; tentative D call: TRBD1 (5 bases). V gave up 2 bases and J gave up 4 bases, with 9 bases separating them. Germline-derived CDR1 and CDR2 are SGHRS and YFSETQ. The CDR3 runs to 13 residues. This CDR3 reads CASSFMGGTEAFF. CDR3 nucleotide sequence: TGCGCCAGCAGCTTTATGGGGGGCACTGAAGCTTTCTTT.

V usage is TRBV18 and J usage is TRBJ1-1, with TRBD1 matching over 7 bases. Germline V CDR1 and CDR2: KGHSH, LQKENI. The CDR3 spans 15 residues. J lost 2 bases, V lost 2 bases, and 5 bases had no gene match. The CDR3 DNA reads TGTGCCAGCTCACCATTCGGACAGGAAAACACTGAAGCTTTCTTT. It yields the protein CASSPFGQENTEAFF.

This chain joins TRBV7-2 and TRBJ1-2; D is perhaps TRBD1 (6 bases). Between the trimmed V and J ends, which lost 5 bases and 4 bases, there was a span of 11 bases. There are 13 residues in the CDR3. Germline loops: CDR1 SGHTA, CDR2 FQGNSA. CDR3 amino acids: CASSPQGSYGYTF. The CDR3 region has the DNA TGTGCCAGCAGCCCTCAGGGGTCCTATGGCTACACCTTC. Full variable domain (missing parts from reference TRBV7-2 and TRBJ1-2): GAGVSQSPSNKVTEKGKDVELRCDPISGHTALYWYRQSLGQGLEFLIYFQGNSAPDKSGLPSDRFSAERTGGSVSTLTIQRTQQEDSAVYLCASSPQGSYGYTFGSGTRLTVV.

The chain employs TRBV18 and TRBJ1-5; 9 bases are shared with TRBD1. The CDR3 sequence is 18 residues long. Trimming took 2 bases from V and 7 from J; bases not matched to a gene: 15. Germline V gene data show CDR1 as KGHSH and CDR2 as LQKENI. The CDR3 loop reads CASSPYTSGTGSGQPQHF. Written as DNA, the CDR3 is TGTGCCAGCTCACCATACACCTCCGGGACAGGGTCGGGGCAGCCCCAGCATTTT.

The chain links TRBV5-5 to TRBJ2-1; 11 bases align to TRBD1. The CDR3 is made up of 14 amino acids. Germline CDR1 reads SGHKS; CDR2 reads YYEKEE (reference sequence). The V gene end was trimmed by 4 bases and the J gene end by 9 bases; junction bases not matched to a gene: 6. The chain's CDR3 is CASSRDRGIGEQFF. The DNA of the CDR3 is TGTGCCAGCAGCCGGGACAGGGGGATTGGTGAGCAGTTCTTC.

The CDR3 loop is CSVQQGAYGYTF. The DNA for the CDR3 is TGCAGCGTTCAACAGGGAGCCTATGGCTACACCTTC. The chain carries TRBV29-1 and TRBJ1-2; weak D call: TRBD1 (6 bases). V lost 5 bases and J 4 bases, leaving 11 bases between the germline ends. The CDR3 totals 12 residues. Germline V gives CDR1 SQVTM, CDR2 ANQGSEA.

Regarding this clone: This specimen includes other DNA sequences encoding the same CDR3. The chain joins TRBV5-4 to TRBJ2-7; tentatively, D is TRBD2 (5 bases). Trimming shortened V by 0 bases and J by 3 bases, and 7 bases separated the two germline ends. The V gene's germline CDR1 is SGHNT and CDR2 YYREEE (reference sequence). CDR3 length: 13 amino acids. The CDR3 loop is CASSLAGNYEQYF. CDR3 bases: TGTGCCAGCAGCTTGGCCGGGAACTACGAGCAGTACTTC.

DNA for the CDR3: TGCAGTGCTAGTATCTCGGGGGGGATATACAATGAGCAGTTCTTC. This encodes CSASISGGIYNEQFF. This chain joins TRBV20-1 and TRBJ2-1, with TRBD2 matching over 8 bases. Germline CDR1 is DFQATT and CDR2 is SNEGSKA (reference sequence). This CDR3 comprises 15 residues. J was trimmed by 4 bases and V by 3 bases; bases with no gene match: 8.

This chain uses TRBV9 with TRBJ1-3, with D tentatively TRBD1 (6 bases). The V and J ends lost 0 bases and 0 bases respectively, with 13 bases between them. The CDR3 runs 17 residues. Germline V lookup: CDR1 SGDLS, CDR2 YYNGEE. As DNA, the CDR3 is TGTGCCAGCAGCGTAGGTTGGGGACACCGCTCTGGAAACACCATATATTTT. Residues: CASSVGWGHRSGNTIYF. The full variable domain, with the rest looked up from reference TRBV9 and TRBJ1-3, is DSGVTQTPKHLITATGQRVTLRCSPRSGDLSVYWYQQSLDQGLQFLIQYYNGEERAKGNILERFSAQQFPDLHSELNLSSLELGDSALYFCASSVGWGHRSGNTIYFGEGSWLTVV.

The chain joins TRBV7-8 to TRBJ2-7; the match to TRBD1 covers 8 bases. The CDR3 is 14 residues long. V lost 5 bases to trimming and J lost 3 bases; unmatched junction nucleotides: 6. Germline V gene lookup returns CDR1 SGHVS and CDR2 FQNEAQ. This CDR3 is CASSPGGSGYEQYF. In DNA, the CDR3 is TGTGCCAGCAGCCCAGGGGGCTCGGGCTACGAGCAGTACTTC. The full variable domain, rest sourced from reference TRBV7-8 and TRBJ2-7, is GAGVSQSPRYKVAKRGQDVALRCDPISGHVSLFWYQQALGQGPEFLTYFQNEAQLDKSGLPSDRFFAERPEGSVSTLKIQRTQQEDSAVYLCASSPGGSGYEQYFGPGTRLTVT.

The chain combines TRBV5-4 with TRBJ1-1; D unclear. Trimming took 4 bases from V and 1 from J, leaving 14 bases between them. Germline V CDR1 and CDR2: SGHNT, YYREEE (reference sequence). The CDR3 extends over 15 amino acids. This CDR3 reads CASSPEDKGNTEAFF. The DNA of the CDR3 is TGTGCCAGCAGCCCCGAAGACAAAGGGAACACTGAAGCTTTCTTT.

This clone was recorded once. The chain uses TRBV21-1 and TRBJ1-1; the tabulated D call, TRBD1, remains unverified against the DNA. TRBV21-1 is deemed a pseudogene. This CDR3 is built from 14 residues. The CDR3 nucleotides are TGTGCCAGCAGTCGGGACAGGGGGGACACTGAAGCTTTCTTT. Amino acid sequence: CASSRDRGDTEAFF.

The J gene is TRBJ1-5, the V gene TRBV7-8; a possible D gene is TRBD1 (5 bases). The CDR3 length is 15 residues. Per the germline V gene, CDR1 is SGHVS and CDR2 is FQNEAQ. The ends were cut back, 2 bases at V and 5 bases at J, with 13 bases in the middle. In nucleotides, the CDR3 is TGTGCCAGCAGCTTATTCTGGATAGGGGATCAGCCCCAGCATTTT. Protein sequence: CASSLFWIGDQPQHF. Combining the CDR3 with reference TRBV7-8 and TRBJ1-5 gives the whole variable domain GAGVSQSPRYKVAKRGQDVALRCDPISGHVSLFWYQQALGQGPEFLTYFQNEAQLDKSGLPSDRFFAERPEGSVSTLKIQRTQQEDSAVYLCASSLFWIGDQPQHFGDGTRLSIL.

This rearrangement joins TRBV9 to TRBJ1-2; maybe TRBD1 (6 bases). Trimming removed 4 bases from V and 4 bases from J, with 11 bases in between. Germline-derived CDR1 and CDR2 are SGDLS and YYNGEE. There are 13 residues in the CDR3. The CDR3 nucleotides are TGTGCCAGCAGCTCCTCGACAGGCTATGGCTACACCTTC. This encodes CASSSSTGYGYTF.